These 18 T cell receptor beta chains share one sample of origin, sequenced in a study of regulatory T cells in long-lasting Graves disease. The time point is: newly diagnosed GD, antithyroid drugs for less than 3 months. From PBMCs, RNA was extracted and then used to make the TCR library. Both iRepertoire HTBI primers and Arm-PCR of CDR3 regions were used to build the TCR beta libraries. TCRdb re-called the multiplex PCR reads through MiXCR, storing one row per CDR3 protein. The data hold 530,000 or so distinct CDR3 sequences, with 16% observed a single time. The sample was also linked to a second study, of T cells in Graves' hyperthyroidism and ophthalmopathy.

The input for sequencing was peripheral blood mononuclear cells (PBMCs), taken at new diagnosis, from a patient treated with antithyroid drugs. These receptors came from a man in his late teens or twenties with Graves disease.

Regarding this clonotype: This likely came from a read error, as a far larger clone is one base away. Since the CDR3 does not end with the conserved phenylalanine or tryptophan, this likely comes from a read error. The J gene is TRBJ1-1, the V gene TRBV7-9; unclear D gene. The V gene lost 6 bases and the J gene lost 0 bases, with 11 bases spanning the gap. Germline CDR1 reads SEHNR; CDR2 reads FQNEAQ (reference sequence). This CDR3 contains 14 residues. CDR3 residues: CASSLPGVNTEAFS. CDR3 nucleotides: TGTGCCAGCAGTCTGCCCGGGGTGAACACTGAAGCTTTCTCT.

This clonotype appeared a few times. This chain connects TRBV5-6 to TRBJ1-2; 7 bases map to TRBD1. Germline values: CDR1 SGHDT, CDR2 YYEEEE. The CDR3 has 15 residues. V dropped 5 bases and J dropped 4; count of bases not matched to a gene: 11. CDR3 sequence (DNA): TGTGCCAGCAGGACCCAGGGGGAATTTTTCTATGGCTACACCTTC. It encodes CASRTQGEFFYGYTF.

This clonotype was detected many times. The rearrangement links TRBV11-2 to TRBJ2-7, with 7 bases identical to TRBD2. The CDR3 consists of 14 residues. The V and J ends lost 2 bases and 3 bases, in that order; junction bases with no gene match: 4. Germline V gene lookup returns CDR1 SGHAT and CDR2 FQNNGV. CDR3 region: CASSLFERDYEQYF. In DNA, the CDR3 is TGTGCCAGCAGCTTATTTGAGCGGGACTACGAGCAGTACTTC. The full variable domain, rest sourced from reference TRBV11-2 and TRBJ2-7, is EAGVAQSPRYKIIEKRQSVAFWCNPISGHATLYWYQQILGQGPKLLIQFQNNGVVDDSQLPKDRFSAERLKGVDSTLKIQPAKLEDSAVYLCASSLFERDYEQYFGPGTRLTVT.

This chain links TRBV20-1 with TRBJ1-5, with 9 bases that match TRBD1. CDR1 DFQATT and CDR2 SNEGSKA come from the germline V gene (reference sequence). V shed 5 bases and J 7 bases; nucleotides not matched to a gene: 15. This CDR3 region has 16 residues. CDR3 in amino acids: CSAYTDRGPVSQPQHF. The DNA for the CDR3 is TGCAGTGCTTATACGGACAGGGGTCCGGTCAGCCAGCCCCAGCATTTT.

In this sample, this clonotype turned up many times. The gene calls are TRBV7-3 and TRBJ2-1; 8 nucleotides line up with TRBD2. Germline V gives CDR1 SGHTA, CDR2 FQGTGA. Trimming cost V 5 bases and J 5 bases; bases outside gene matches: 14. This CDR3 is 17 amino acids long. The CDR3 DNA is TGTGCCAGCAGCCACTTCTCCGGGACTAGTAAAAACAATGAGCAGTTCTTC. This gives the protein CASSHFSGTSKNNEQFF.

The rearrangement uses TRBV11-2 and TRBJ2-5, with D tentatively TRBD2 (5 bases). The ends were cut back, 4 bases at V and 5 bases at J, with 20 bases in the middle. CDR1 and CDR2 (germline): SGHAT, FQNNGV. This CDR3 is 16 amino acids long. The CDR3 region is CASSSSGGRIEETQYF. The CDR3, as DNA: TGTGCCAGCAGCTCCTCCGGTGGGAGAATAGAGGAGACCCAGTACTTC.

Worth noting for this clonotype: A much larger clone sits a single nucleotide away, making a read error possible. This chain joins TRBV15 and TRBJ2-7, with 14 bases aligning to TRBD2. CDR3 length: 18 amino acids. The V gene's germline CDR1 is LNHNV and CDR2 YYDKDF (reference sequence). CDR3 loop: CAASKGLAGAYGSYEQYF. DNA of the CDR3: TGTGCCGCCAGCAAGGGACTAGCGGGGGCTTACGGCTCCTACGAGCAGTACTTC.

This clonotype was seen ten or more times. The chain employs TRBV6-1 and TRBJ2-7, with D possibly matching TRBD1 (6 bases). This CDR3 comprises 16 residues. The germline gives CDR1 MNHNS, CDR2 SASEGT. V was clipped by 6 bases and J by 2 bases, with 20 bases between them. The CDR3 DNA reads as TGTGCCAGCAGACACGAGCGACAGGTGATGACCTACGAGCAGTACTTC. Encoded protein: CASRHERQVMTYEQYF.

This clonotype appeared many times. The rearrangement links TRBV11-2 to TRBJ2-5; possible D gene TRBD2, 5 bases. This CDR3 is 13 amino acids long. Germline V gene lookup returns CDR1 SGHAT and CDR2 FQNNGV. The ends were cut back, 1 base at V and 3 bases at J, with 6 bases in the middle. The CDR3 coding sequence is TGTGCCAGCAGCTTAGGGGAGAAAGAGACCCAGTACTTC. It specifies CASSLGEKETQYF. Full variable domain (missing parts from reference TRBV11-2 and TRBJ2-5): EAGVAQSPRYKIIEKRQSVAFWCNPISGHATLYWYQQILGQGPKLLIQFQNNGVVDDSQLPKDRFSAERLKGVDSTLKIQPAKLEDSAVYLCASSLGEKETQYFGPGTRLLVL.

This clonotype was observed at least ten times. The chain is built from TRBV27 and TRBJ1-4; 10 bases agree with TRBD1. CDR1 MNHEY and CDR2 SMNVEV come from the germline V gene (reference sequence). The V and J ends lost 5 bases and 8 bases, in that order; junction bases with no gene match: 2. The CDR3 is 13 residues long. The CDR3, as DNA: TGTGCCAGCAGTCGGACAGGGGGAGAAAAACTGTTTTTT. This encodes CASSRTGGEKLFF.

This clonotype was seen only a few times. In DNA form, the CDR3 reads TGTGCCAGCAGTGAAGGGGTTGCGGAAGGGGGGTTCGGCGCTTTCTTT. It specifies CASSEGVAEGGFGAFF. The chain combines TRBV6-1 with TRBJ1-1; D is perhaps TRBD1 (6 bases). Trimming removed 1 base at V and 11 bases at J, with 23 bases between. The CDR3 consists of 16 residues. CDR1 and CDR2 from the germline V gene are MNHNS and SASEGT.

This clonotype was picked up a small number of times. This chain uses TRBV20-1 with TRBJ1-2; D is unresolved. Looked up from germline, CDR1 is DFQATT and CDR2 is SNEGSKA (reference sequence). V was trimmed by 5 bases and J by 9 bases, leaving 7 bases between them. This CDR3 has 9 amino acids. The CDR3 coding sequence is TGCAGTGCTGCCCCCAGCTACACCTTC. Protein: CSAAPSYTF.

At least ten counts were recorded for this clonotype. V and J are TRBV29-1 and TRBJ2-7; D might be TRBD1 (6 bases). CDR3 size: 16 residues. Trimming removed 1 base at V and 2 bases at J, with 18 bases between. In germline, CDR1 is SQVTM, CDR2 ANQGSEA. The CDR3 reads CSVEGVVGHDTYEQYF. DNA for the CDR3: TGCAGCGTTGAAGGCGTCGTGGGACACGACACCTACGAGCAGTACTTC.

A word on this clonotype: A much larger clonotype is one base distant, so this may be a read error. The chain is built from TRBV20-1 and TRBJ2-5; D is unresolved. The ends were cut back, 8 bases at V and 4 bases at J, with 14 bases in the middle. The CDR3 totals 12 residues. The germline V gene encodes CDR1 DFQATT and CDR2 SNEGSKA (reference sequence). The CDR3 sequence is CSPTNNLETQYF. The DNA of the CDR3 is TGCAGTCCTACAAACAACCTAGAGACCCAGTACTTC.

This clonotype was detected only a few times. This chain joins TRBV12-3 or TRBV12-4 and TRBJ2-3; perhaps TRBD1 as D (6 bases). The CDR3 has 16 residues. Trimming left V 5 bases short and J 2 bases short, with 17 bases between. The CDR3 loop reads CASSPWTVGNTDTQYF. The CDR3 DNA follows: TGTGCCAGCAGTCCCTGGACAGTGGGCAACACAGATACGCAGTATTTT.

The V gene is TRBV6-1, the J gene TRBJ2-2; the D gene is possibly TRBD2 (5 bases). CDR1 MNHNS and CDR2 SASEGT come from the germline V gene. This CDR3 is built from 13 residues. Trimming shortened V by 8 bases and J by 1 base, and 8 bases separated the two germline ends. CDR3 nucleotide sequence: TGTGCCAGCGCCGCGGGGAACACCGGGGAGCTGTTTTTT. Protein product: CASAAGNTGELFF.

This clonotype was seen ten or more times. The rearrangement links TRBV12-3 or TRBV12-4 to TRBJ1-1; a weak D match, TRBD1 (5 bases). CDR3 length: 14 amino acids. V was pared by 4 bases and J by 7 bases, with 16 bases between. CDR3 loop: CASSSRQSLLEAFF. CDR3 coding DNA: TGTGCCAGCAGTTCTAGACAGAGCCTTCTTGAAGCTTTCTTT.

This clonotype was counted at least ten times. CDR3 in DNA: TGTGCCAGCACTGGCCCGGCGGGGGGTCTGGGCAATCAGCCCCAGCATTTT. Translated, it gives CASTGPAGGLGNQPQHF. The chain is built from TRBV2 and TRBJ1-5; weak D call: TRBD1 (5 bases). The ends were cut back, 7 bases at V and 2 bases at J, with 21 bases in the middle. The CDR3 contains 17 residues. Germline-derived CDR1 and CDR2 are SNHLY and FYNNEI.